There are many counts of the clone carrying this T cell receptor beta chain. No antigen is known for it. Individual cDNA molecules received unique molecular identifiers during library preparation. MiXCR, applied by TCRdb to the 5' RACE reads, yields one record per CDR3 protein. The sample yields tens of thousands of distinct CDR3 sequences, over 10% seen once. This CDR3 comprises 16 residues. Germline V gene data show CDR1 as SGHRS and CDR2 as YFSETQ. Germline trimming cut 3 bases from V and 5 bases from J; bases unmatched to any gene: 8. This entry belongs to a study of early T cells in non-severe SARS-CoV-2 infection. As for the study in general: With bulk RNA from unsorted whole blood as input, sequencing yielded unpaired chains.

Study-wide points: Private and CD4 specificities were missed by VDJdb matching, which favored anti-spike CD8 responses.

This sequence originates from an adult who was a healthcare worker with PCR-confirmed SARS-CoV-2 infection or an uninfected control (not recorded which). Sample: whole blood. V usage is TRBV5-1 and J usage is TRBJ2-5, with 12 bases lining up with TRBD2. CDR3 bases: TGCGCCAGCAGCTCTAGCGGGGGGGCCGTCCGGGAGACCCAGTACTTC. Translated: CASSSSGGAVRETQYF. The full variable domain, in which reference TRBV5-1 and TRBJ2-5 provide the parts outside the CDR3, is KAGVTQTPRYLIKTRGQQVTLSCSPISGHRSVSWYQQTPGQGLQFLFEYFSETQRNKGNFPGRFSGRQFSNSRSEMNVSTLELGDSALYLCASSSSGGAVRETQYFGPGTRLLVL.